This TCR beta chain was recovered during a study of Tregs in tolerant kidney transplant recipients. Findings of the study overall: Some patients' samples used different primers over time, so nucleotide sequences weren't comparable. Biological reproducibility was not directly addressed in this study.

Mixed chimerism was transient after nonmyeloablative marrow transplants from related graft donors. Unstimulated Tregs (CD4+CD25+CD127-) and CD4+CD25- non-Tregs were sorted from PBMCs. The CDR3 has 15 amino acids. V dropped 5 bases and J dropped 3 bases, with 17 bases sitting between them. In germline, CDR1 is SGHVS, CDR2 FNYEAQ. Concerning this clone: Its antigen remains unknown.

Produced via immunoSEQ multiplex PCR; TCRdb's table is partial and in-frame only. The data show fewer than 95,000 clones, 90% to 95% seen once. This chain links TRBV7-6 with TRBJ2-7, with D tentatively TRBD2 (6 bases). The sample consisted of CD4+ T cells from blood (PBMCs), taken 12 months after the transplant. This sequence was found in a human patient who received a combined kidney and bone marrow transplant. Some T cells may have originated in the graft donor. Written as DNA, the CDR3 is TGTGCCAGCAGCCCGCGACTAGATCCGGGCTACGAGCAGTACTTC. Protein sequence: CASSPRLDPGYEQYF.